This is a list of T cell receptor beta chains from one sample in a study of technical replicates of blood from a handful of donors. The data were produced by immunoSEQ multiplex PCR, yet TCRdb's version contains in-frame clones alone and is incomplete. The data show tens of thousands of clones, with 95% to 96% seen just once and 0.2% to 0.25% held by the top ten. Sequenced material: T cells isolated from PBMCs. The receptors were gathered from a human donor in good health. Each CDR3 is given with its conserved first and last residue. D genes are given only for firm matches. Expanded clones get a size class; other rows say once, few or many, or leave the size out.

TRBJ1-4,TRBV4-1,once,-,TGCGCCAGCAGCCCTTTTGGGGGCCGGTATGAAAAACTGTTTTTT,CASSPFGGRYEKLFF
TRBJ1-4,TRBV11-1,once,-,TGTGCCAGCAGCAAACACGCAACTAATGAAAAACTGTTTTTT,CASSKHATNEKLFF
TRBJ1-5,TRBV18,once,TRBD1,TGTGCCAGCTCACCTCCAGGGACAGACAATCAGCCCCAGCATTTT,CASSPPGTDNQPQHF
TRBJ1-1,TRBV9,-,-,TGTGCCAGCAGCGTAGCCGTTATGAACACTGAAGCTTTCTTT,CASSVAVMNTEAFF
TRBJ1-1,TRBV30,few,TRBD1,TGTGCCTGGATCCCCGGGACAGGCAACACTGAAGCTTTCTTT,CAWIPGTGNTEAFF
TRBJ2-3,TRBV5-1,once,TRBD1,TGCGCCAGCAGCTTGGCCTGGGGAGCGGGACAGGGAAGCACAGATACGCAGTATTTT,CASSLAWGAGQGSTDTQYF
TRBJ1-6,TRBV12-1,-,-,TGTGCCAGCAGCTTTCGAGGGGGCAACTCACCCCTCCACTTT,CASSFRGGNSPLHF
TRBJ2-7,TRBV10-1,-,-,TGCGCCAGCAGTGAGGGTCTGCGCTCGCGGTACGAGCAGTACTTC,CASSEGLRSRYEQYF
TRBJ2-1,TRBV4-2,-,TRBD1,TGTGCCAGCAGCCAAGACAGGGGGCGAGGCAATGAGCAGTTCTTC,CASSQDRGRGNEQFF
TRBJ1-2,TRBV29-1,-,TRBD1,TGCAGCGTGGGGGACAGCCGATATGGCTACACCTTC,CSVGDSRYGYTF
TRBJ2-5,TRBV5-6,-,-,TGTGCCAGCAGCTTGGCCTCCTCCCTGGCGGGGGCCCTGGAGACCCAGTACTTC,CASSLASSLAGALETQYF
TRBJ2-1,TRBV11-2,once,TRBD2,TGTGCCAGCAGAATAGCGGGGGGAACCTACAATGAGCAGTTCTTC,CASRIAGGTYNEQFF
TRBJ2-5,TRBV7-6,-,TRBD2,TGTGCCAGCAGCTTATTAACGGCGGGGGACTACGAGACCCAGTACTTC,CASSLLTAGDYETQYF
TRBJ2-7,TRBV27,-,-,TGTGCCAGCAGTCTTTCACAGGGCCTCTACGAGCAGTACTTC,CASSLSQGLYEQYF
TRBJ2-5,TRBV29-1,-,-,TGCAGCGTTGATGTACGCGGGGAGACCCAGTACTTC,CSVDVRGETQYF
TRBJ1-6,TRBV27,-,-,TGTGCCAGCAGTTCCGCGGCCGGGGGTTTTTCACCCCTCCACTTT,CASSSAAGGFSPLHF
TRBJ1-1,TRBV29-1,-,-,TGCAGCGTTGAACAGGGGCGGAACACTGAAGCTTTCTTT,CSVEQGRNTEAFF
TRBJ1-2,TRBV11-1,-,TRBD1,TGTGCCAGCAGCCCCAGACAGGGCTTCTATGGCTACACCTTC,CASSPRQGFYGYTF
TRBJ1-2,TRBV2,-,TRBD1,TGTGCCAGCAGTCCAGGGGACAGGGAATTCTATGGCTACACCTTC,CASSPGDREFYGYTF
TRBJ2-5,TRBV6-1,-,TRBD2,TGTGCCAGCAGTGTAAGCGGGGGGACCCAAGAGACCCAGTACTTC,CASSVSGGTQETQYF
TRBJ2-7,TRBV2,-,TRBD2,TGTGCCAGCAGTGACCTAGCGGTGTTCCACGAGCAGTACTTC,CASSDLAVFHEQYF
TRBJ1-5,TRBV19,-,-,TGTGCCAGTAGTATAGAAAGGGGTCAGCCCCAGCATTTT,CASSIERGQPQHF
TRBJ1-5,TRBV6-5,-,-,TGTGCCAGCAGTCGTTTATTGAGCGATCAGCCCCAGCATTTT,CASSRLLSDQPQHF
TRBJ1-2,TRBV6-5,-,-,TGTGCCAGCATGGAGGGGCGGAACTATGGCTACACCTTC,CASMEGRNYGYTF
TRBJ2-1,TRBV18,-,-,TGTGCCAGCTCACCACCACAGAATTCCTACAATGAGCAGTTCTTC,CASSPPQNSYNEQFF
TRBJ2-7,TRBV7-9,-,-,TGTGCCAGCAGCTTGCCACAACTATCCTACGAGCAGTACTTC,CASSLPQLSYEQYF
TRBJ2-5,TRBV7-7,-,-,TGTGCCAGCAGCCCCGACAGACTTCCCTCCGAGACCCAGTACTTC,CASSPDRLPSETQYF
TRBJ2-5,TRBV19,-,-,TGTGCCAGTAGTCTGCGTTTCGTGAGCCAAGAGACCCAGTACTTC,CASSLRFVSQETQYF
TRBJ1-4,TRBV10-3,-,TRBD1,TGTGCCAGCTGGGACAGGAGGGAAAAACTGTTTTTT,CASWDRREKLFF
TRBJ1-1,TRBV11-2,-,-,TGTGCCAGCAGCTTTTTCGTGGGCAGGGGTGTGAACACTGAAGCTTTCTTT,CASSFFVGRGVNTEAFF
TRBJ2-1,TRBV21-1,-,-,TGTGCCAGCAGCAATGTACTAGGCTCTACCACCTACAATGAGCAGTTCTTC,CASSNVLGSTTYNEQFF
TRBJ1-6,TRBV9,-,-,TGTGCCAGCAGCCGAGAGGGTTGGAATTCACCCCTCCACTTT,CASSREGWNSPLHF
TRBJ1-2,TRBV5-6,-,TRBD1,TGTGCCAGCAGCCCAGGACAGGGAGGGTCTGGCTACACCTTC,CASSPGQGGSGYTF
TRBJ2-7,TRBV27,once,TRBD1,TGTGCCAGCACAGGGACAGGTGGGAATTGGTACTTC,CASTGTGGNWYF
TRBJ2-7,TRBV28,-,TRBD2,TGTGCCAGCAGTCCTATCAGCGGGAGTGACGACGAGCAGTACTTC,CASSPISGSDDEQYF
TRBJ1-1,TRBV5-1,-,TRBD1,TGCGCCAGCAGCTTGGACACAGGGGGCCAGGTCACTGAAGCTTTCTTT,CASSLDTGGQVTEAFF
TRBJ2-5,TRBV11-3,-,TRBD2,TGTGCCAGCAGCCTGAGACTAGCGGGAGTTGGAGAGACCCAGTACTTC,CASSLRLAGVGETQYF
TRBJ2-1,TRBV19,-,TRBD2,TGTGCCAGTAGTATAAGAGCGGGAGGGCCTCCTGGCTCCTACAATGAGCAGTTCTTC,CASSIRAGGPPGSYNEQFF
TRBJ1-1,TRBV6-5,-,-,TGTGCCAGCAGTCGGACAGCTCCAAACACTGAAGCTTTCTTT,CASSRTAPNTEAFF
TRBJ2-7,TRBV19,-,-,TGTGCCAGTAAGGAGGTCGGGGGTCTTAGCTCCTACGAGCAGTACTTC,CASKEVGGLSSYEQYF
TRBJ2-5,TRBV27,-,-,TGTGCCAGCAGGCCAACGGGTCTCGAGACCCAGTACTTC,CASRPTGLETQYF
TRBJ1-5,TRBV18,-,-,TGTGCCAGCTCACACGGACAGTACTTCAATCAGCCCCAGCATTTT,CASSHGQYFNQPQHF
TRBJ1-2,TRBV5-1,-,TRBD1,TGCGCCAGCAGCTTGGAGTGGCAGGGGGGTAACTATGGCTACACCTTC,CASSLEWQGGNYGYTF
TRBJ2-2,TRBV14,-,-,TGTGCCAGCAGCCAAGGGGTGGCGTGGAGGCGAACGCGCACCGGGGAGCTGTTTTTT,CASSQGVAWRRTRTGELFF
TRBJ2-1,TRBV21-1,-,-,TGTGCCAGCAGCACCCTAGCGGGGGCCCTCAATGAGCAGTTCTTC,CASSTLAGALNEQFF
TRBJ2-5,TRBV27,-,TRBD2,TGTGCCAGCAGTTTATCGAAAAGGGGACTAGCGGAACAAGAGACCCAGTACTTC,CASSLSKRGLAEQETQYF
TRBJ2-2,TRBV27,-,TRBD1,TGTGCCAGCAGCAGGGGGATTATCGGGGAGCTGTTTTTT,CASSRGIIGELFF
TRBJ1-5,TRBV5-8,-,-,TGTGCCAGCAGCTTGTGGCGGGGGAGTACATCGGATCAGCCCCAGCATTTT,CASSLWRGSTSDQPQHF
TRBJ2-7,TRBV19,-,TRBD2,TGTGCCAGTAGTATGGCGGGAGGTGGCTACGAGCAGTACTTC,CASSMAGGGYEQYF
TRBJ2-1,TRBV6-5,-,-,TGTGCCAGCTTCGCTCACAGGGCCGGCAATGAGCAGTTCTTC,CASFAHRAGNEQFF
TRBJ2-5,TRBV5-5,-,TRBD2,TGTGCCAGCAGCTCCACTAGCGGGCGGACCCGGGAGACCCAGTACTTC,CASSSTSGRTRETQYF
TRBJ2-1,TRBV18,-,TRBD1,TGTGCCAGCTCACCACCGAAGGGACAGTCCTGGGACAATGAGCAGTTCTTC,CASSPPKGQSWDNEQFF
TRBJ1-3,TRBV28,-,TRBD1,TGTGCCAGCGGCAGGGGGCGAACTGAAAACACCATATATTTT,CASGRGRTENTIYF
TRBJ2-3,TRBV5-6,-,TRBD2,TGTGCCAGCAGCCTAGCGGGAGGAGCAGATACGCAGTATTTT,CASSLAGGADTQYF